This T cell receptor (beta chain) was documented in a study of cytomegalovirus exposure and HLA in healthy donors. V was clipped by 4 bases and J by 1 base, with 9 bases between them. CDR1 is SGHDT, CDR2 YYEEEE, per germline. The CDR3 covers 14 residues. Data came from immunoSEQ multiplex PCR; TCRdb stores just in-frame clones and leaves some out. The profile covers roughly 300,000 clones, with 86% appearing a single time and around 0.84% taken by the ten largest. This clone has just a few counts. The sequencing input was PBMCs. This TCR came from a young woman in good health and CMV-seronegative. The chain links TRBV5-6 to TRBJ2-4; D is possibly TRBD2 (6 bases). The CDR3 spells CASSGGGAKNIQYF. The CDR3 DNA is TGTGCCAGCAGCGGAGGAGGGGCCAAAAACATTCAGTACTTC.